Below, one TCR beta chain is given with its context. Its antigen remains undetermined. Per-nucleotide qualities are absent, and no much larger clonotype sits a single base away. The EasySep Human CD8+ T Cell Enrichment Kit was used on day 10 to isolate CD8+ T cells from every culture. This record belongs to a study of CD8 T cell repertoires and HIV-1 epitope variants (dated by TCRdb to the early 2020s). Regarding the study in general: Twenty-five peptides representing autologous and known Gag and Nef epitope variants were each used to stimulate T cells in separate culture wells. A total of some 83 T cell cultures were run, with each culture condition done in triplicate except for one peptide, which was done in duplicate. For 9 to 11 days the cultures were kept in IMDM with gentamicin, and on days 3 and 7 half of the media was changed with IL-2, IL-7 and IL-15 added. A 1M T cell aliquot was kept as an uncultured baseline condition, separate from the roughly 90 T cell cultures. The epitopes tested were three Gag epitope families plus Nef HW9 and YT9. T cells were enriched with the EasySep Human T Cell Enrichment Kit and co-cultured with equal numbers of autologous T cell-negative cells as antigen-presenting cells. Control conditions included a CMV, EBV and flu peptide pool, the Ebola AY9 epitope as negative control, and a no-peptide well. Results and caveats for the whole study, not just this receptor: Nine antigen-specific TCR beta clonotypes were identified, of which more than five appeared to be cross-reactive for autologous or known escape epitope variants. The assay identified only TCR beta chains and indicated proliferation to antigen, not T cell function or cytokine profile. About five clonotypes recognized the Nef KF9 family and one clonotype recognized the HW9 family, while no responses were seen to the TAALDMSHF plasma variant.

Sequencing of TCR beta CDR3 regions was performed at survey depth on the immunoSEQ platform. The QIAamp DNA micro kit was used to extract genomic DNA from every cultured and uncultured CD8+ T cell population. On the authors' methods: Samples with under 5,000 productive reads were excluded, and this exclusion removed about 6.5% of the roughly 80 HIV peptide-stimulated cultures. Sequences were trimmed to CDR3 by a MANAFEST web app, and nonproductive sequences, CDR3s under 5 amino acids, and sequences not starting with C or ending with F/W were removed. Clonotypes were classified as antigen-specific only if expansion was observed in at least 2 of 3 replicates versus the no-peptide control at FDR 0.01, only within one epitope family. A frequency at least fivefold higher than in wells stimulated with peptides from other epitope families was additionally required for specific clonotypes. TCRdb provides this immuneACCESS table in a form limited to in-frame rearrangements. Some clones are lacking; in checked studies, under half of them reflect an unresolved V gene, and why the rest are absent is not known. V and J calls and clone size follow that table, whereas D and trimming were derived from the DNA. For this sample there are fewer than 6,000 clones; over 60% appear just once. The ten largest clones represent more than 35% of the sample.

Sequences MNHEY (CDR1) and SMNVEV (CDR2) are obtained from the germline V gene (reference sequence). Between the V and J ends, shortened by 5 bases and 0 bases respectively, the junction contains 17 bases. The CDR3 starts with the cysteine, ends with the phenylalanine, and has 16 residues. Only CDR3 DNA remains: 48 bases, in frame from the first base. The chain employs TRBV27 and TRBJ2-7; TRBD1 is possibly the D segment (5 matching bases). The sequence was collected from a male donor with HIV. Sequencing was performed on cultured CD8+ T cells derived from PBMCs. The CDR3 amino acid sequence is: CASSPLGPNYSYEQYF. The DNA sequence is as follows: TGTGCCAGCAGTCCCCTGGGGCCAAATTACTCCTACGAGCAGTACTTC.